This TCR beta chain emerged from a study of beta chain features in type 1 diabetes. What was sequenced were expressed TCRB transcripts, since all of the isolated RNA had been reverse transcribed. TCRdb keeps only in-frame clones here, not all; method: immunoSEQ multiplex PCR. The sample gives 430,000 or so clones, more than 9.5% of which show up once; approximately 0.045% is in the top ten. Germline loops: CDR1 SGDLS, CDR2 YYNGEE. The CDR3 contains 13 residues. V lost 0 bases to trimming and J lost 0 bases, with 2 bases between them. In the case of this clone: Different DNA sequences within this sample yield the same CDR3.

Sequencing input: naive CD4+ T cells from blood. This chain uses TRBV9 with TRBJ2-3; D call uncertain. The TCR sequence derives from a woman younger than 35 in good health. Here the CDR3 reads CASSVVSTDTQYF. In DNA, the CDR3 is TGTGCCAGCAGCGTAGTTAGCACAGATACGCAGTATTTT.